This passage covers 10 T cell receptor beta chains from one sample sequenced in a study of immune cell composition in non-small cell lung cancer. Sequencing was performed with immunoSEQ multiplex PCR; in TCRdb, only in-frame clones are kept and a portion is missing. Of 2,500 to 3,000 clones listed, more than 75% are singletons. The sample consisted of lung tumor tissue. Source of these receptors: a human donor with non-small cell lung cancer.

This clone was picked up one time. The CDR3 DNA reads as TGCGCCAGCAGTGAGTCGAGGAGGGGGCGATCCCTCGCCGAGCAGTACTTC. This encodes CASSESRRGRSLAEQYF. The rearrangement uses TRBV10-1 and TRBJ2-7, with a weak D call TRBD1 (7 bases). The CDR3 is 17 amino acids. CDR1 and CDR2 from the germline V gene are WNHNN and SYGVQD (reference sequence). V lost 0 bases and J lost 6, with 21 bases in between.

In nucleotides, the CDR3 is TGTGCCAGCAGCCCGGAGCTGGGTTTTTTCGACACTGAAGCTTTCTTT. This gives the protein CASSPELGFFDTEAFF. The rearrangement links TRBV7-8 to TRBJ1-1; the D is unclear. Per the germline V gene, CDR1 is SGHVS and CDR2 is FQNEAQ. V shed 5 bases and J shed 3 bases, with 19 bases lying between them. The CDR3 totals 16 residues.

About this clone itself: The junction departs from the called germline gene at one end, perhaps through a read error. V usage is TRBV28 and J usage is TRBJ1-1; perhaps TRBD1 as D (5 bases). Looked up from germline, CDR1 is MDHEN and CDR2 is SYDVKM. There are 13 residues in the CDR3. The CDR3 here is CASSFKGNAEAFF. The CDR3, as DNA: TGTGCCAGCAGTTTTAAGGGGAACGCTGAAGCTTTCTTT.

V usage is TRBV27 and J usage is TRBJ1-1; 8 bases align to TRBD1. Germline lookup yields CDR1 MNHEY and CDR2 SMNVEV (reference sequence). This CDR3 spans 15 amino acids. V lost 4 bases to trimming and J lost 4 bases; unmatched junction nucleotides: 8. The CDR3 region has the DNA TGTGCCAGCAGTTCTACAGGGGGTCCGGTCACTGAAGCTTTCTTT. Protein sequence: CASSSTGGPVTEAFF.

This clone was recorded once. The J gene is TRBJ2-2, the V gene TRBV7-2, with a tentative D call TRBD1 (6 bases). V lost 5 bases, J lost 0 bases, and 10 bases lay in between. The CDR3 totals 15 residues. CDR1 is SGHTA, CDR2 FQGNSA, per germline. The CDR3 spells CASSTYRANTGELFF. The CDR3 DNA is TGTGCCAGCAGCACCTACAGGGCGAACACCGGGGAGCTGTTTTTT.

The genes are TRBV5-4 and TRBJ2-3; maybe TRBD1 (6 bases). Deletions cut 0 bases from V and 4 bases from J, with 6 bases between. Germline V CDR1 and CDR2: SGHNT, YYREEE (reference sequence). The CDR3 loop spans 13 amino acids. Here the CDR3 DNA reads TGTGCCAGCAGCTTGGGGGGGCCAGATACGCAGTATTTT. This codes for CASSLGGPDTQYF.

The chain employs TRBV29-1 and TRBJ1-2; D may be TRBD1 (5 bases). The CDR3 spans 11 residues. Germline V gene lookup returns CDR1 SQVTM and CDR2 ANQGSEA. V dropped 7 bases and J dropped 4 bases, with 10 bases sitting between them. Written as DNA, the CDR3 is TGCAGCGCTACAGGTCCCTATGGCTACACCTTC. Translation gives CSATGPYGYTF.

The chain couples TRBV19 to TRBJ1-5; a possible D gene is TRBD1 (6 bases). Germline loops: CDR1 LNHDA, CDR2 SQIVND (reference sequence). V was shortened by 6 bases and J by 3 bases, with 15 bases between the two germline ends. The CDR3 loop spans 15 amino acids. Here the CDR3 reads CASRSRDTPNQPQHF. CDR3 in DNA: TGTGCCAGTAGGAGCAGGGACACCCCCAATCAGCCCCAGCATTTT.

The V and J genes are TRBV12-5 and TRBJ1-4, with TRBD1 matching 7 bases. This CDR3 is 13 amino acids long. Germline V gene sequence: CDR1 LGHNT, CDR2 FRNRAP. After removal of 1 base from V and 12 bases from J, the junction contained 5 bases not matched to a gene. In DNA, the CDR3 is TGTGCTAGTGGTTTGGGGAGGGGGCGAGAACTGTTTTTT. It specifies CASGLGRGRELFF. Supplemented by reference TRBV12-5 and TRBJ1-4, the full variable domain reads DARVTQTPRHKVTEMGQEVTMRCQPILGHNTVFWYRQTMMQGLELLAYFRNRAPLDDSGMPKDRFSAEMPDATLATLKIQPSEPRDSAVYFCASGLGRGRELFFGSGTQLSVL.

The J gene is TRBJ1-5, the V gene TRBV19; 9 positions agree with TRBD1. The V segment lost 5 bases and the J segment 6 bases; nucleotides outside the gene matches: 8. CDR3 length: 15 residues. Germline CDR1 is LNHDA and CDR2 is SQIVND (reference sequence). In DNA form, the CDR3 reads TGTGCCAGTAGTCTAACAGGGGGCTGGAGTCAGCCCCAGCATTTT. It encodes CASSLTGGWSQPQHF.